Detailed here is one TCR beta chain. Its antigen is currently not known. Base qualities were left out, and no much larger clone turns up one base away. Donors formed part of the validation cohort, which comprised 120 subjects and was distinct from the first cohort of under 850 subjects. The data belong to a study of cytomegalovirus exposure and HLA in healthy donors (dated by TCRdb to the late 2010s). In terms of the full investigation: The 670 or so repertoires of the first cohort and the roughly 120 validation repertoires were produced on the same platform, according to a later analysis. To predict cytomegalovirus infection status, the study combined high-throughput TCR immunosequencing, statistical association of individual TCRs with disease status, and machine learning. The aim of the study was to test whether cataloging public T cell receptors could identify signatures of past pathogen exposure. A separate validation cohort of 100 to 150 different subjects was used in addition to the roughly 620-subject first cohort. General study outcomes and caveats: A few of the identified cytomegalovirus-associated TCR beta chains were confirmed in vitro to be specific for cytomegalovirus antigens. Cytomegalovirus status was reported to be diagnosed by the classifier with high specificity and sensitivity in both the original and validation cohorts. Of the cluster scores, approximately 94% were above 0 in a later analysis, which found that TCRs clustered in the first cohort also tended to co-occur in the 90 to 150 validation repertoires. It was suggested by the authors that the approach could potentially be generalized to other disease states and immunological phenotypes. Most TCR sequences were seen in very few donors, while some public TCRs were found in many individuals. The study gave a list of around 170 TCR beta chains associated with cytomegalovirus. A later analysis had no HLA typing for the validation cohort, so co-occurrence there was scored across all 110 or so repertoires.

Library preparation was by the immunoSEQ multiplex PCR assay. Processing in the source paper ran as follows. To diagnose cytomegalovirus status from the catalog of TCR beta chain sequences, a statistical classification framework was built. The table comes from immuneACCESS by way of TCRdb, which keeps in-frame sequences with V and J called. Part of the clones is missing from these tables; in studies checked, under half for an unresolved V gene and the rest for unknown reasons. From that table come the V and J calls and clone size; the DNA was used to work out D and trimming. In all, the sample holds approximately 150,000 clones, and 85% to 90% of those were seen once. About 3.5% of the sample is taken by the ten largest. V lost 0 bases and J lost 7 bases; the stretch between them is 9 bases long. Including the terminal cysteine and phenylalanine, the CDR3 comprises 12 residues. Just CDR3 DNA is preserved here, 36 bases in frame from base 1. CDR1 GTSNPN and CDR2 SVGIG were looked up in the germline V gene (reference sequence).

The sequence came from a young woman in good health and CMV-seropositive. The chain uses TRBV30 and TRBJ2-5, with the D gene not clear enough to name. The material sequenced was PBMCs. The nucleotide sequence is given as TGTGCCTGGAGTGTAAGCCTCCGGACCCAGTACTTC. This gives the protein CAWSVSLRTQYF. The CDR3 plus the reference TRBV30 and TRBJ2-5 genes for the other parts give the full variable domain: SQTIHQWPATLVQPVGSPLSLECTVEGTSNPNLYWYRQAAGRGLQLLFYSVGIGQISSEVPQNLSASRPQDRQFILSSKKLLLSDSGFYLCAWSVSLRTQYFGPGTRLLVL.